This TCR beta chain comes out of a study of blood T cell repertoires in COVID-19. Turning to the study itself: Sites across the United States, Italy and Spain contributed samples from acute and convalescent COVID-19. From T cells, B-cell-depleted T cells, or PBMCs came the material, which was cDNA or gDNA.

The ends were cut back, 2 bases at V and 7 bases at J, with 17 bases in the middle. Germline values: CDR1 SNHLY, CDR2 FYNNEI. The CDR3 has 15 residues. Original data processing: Estimation of nucleated cell counts was performed using reference gene primer amplification. The method was immunoSEQ multiplex PCR; TCRdb's version includes in-frame clones alone and lacks a portion of them. V and J calls and clone size follow that table, whereas D and trimming were derived from the DNA. The table includes tens of thousands of clones, over 90% detected once. The V and J genes are TRBV2 and TRBJ1-2; D perhaps matches TRBD1 (6 bases). Sequences were obtained from peripheral blood. The TCR originated in a woman at least 80 years old with acute or convalescent COVID-19. CDR3 nucleotides: TGTGCCAGCAGTGAAACTCGGGTAGGGGGTTCTGGCTACACCTTC. Translation: CASSETRVGGSGYTF.